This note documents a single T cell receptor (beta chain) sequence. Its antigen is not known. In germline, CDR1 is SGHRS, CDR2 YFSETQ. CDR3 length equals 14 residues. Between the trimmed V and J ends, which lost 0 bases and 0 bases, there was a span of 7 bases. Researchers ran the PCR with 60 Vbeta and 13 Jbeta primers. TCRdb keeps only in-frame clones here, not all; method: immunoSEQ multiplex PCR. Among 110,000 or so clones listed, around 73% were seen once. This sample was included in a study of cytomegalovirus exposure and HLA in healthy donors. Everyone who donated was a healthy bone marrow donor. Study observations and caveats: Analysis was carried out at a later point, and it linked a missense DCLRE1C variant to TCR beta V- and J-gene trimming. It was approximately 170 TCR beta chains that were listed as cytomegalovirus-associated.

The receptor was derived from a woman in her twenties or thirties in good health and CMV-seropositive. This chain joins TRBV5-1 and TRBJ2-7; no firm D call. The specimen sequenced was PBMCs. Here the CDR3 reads CASSLDSSSYEQYF. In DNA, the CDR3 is TGCGCCAGCAGCTTGGACTCAAGCTCCTACGAGCAGTACTTC.